This T cell receptor (beta chain) was captured by sequencing in a study of blood T cell repertoires in COVID-19. At the level of the study: The study drew acute and convalescent COVID-19 samples from the United States, Italy and Spain. Nucleic acid was either cDNA or gDNA, and it came from T cells, B-cell-depleted T cells, or PBMCs.

TCRdb's copy holds only in-frame clones and misses some; the assay was immunoSEQ multiplex PCR. The sample lists over 95,000 clones, roughly 85% occurring once. Seattle enrolled patients during active infection and tracked them longitudinally. CDR3 length: 17 residues. The V gene's germline CDR1 is SGHRS and CDR2 YFSETQ. Trimming took 0 bases from V and 4 from J; bases not matched to a gene: 7. This TCR derives from a woman aged 60-75 years with COVID-19, enrolled during active disease. Sequences were obtained from peripheral blood. The V call is TRBV5-1, the J call TRBJ2-1; 10 positions agree with TRBD2. DNA for the CDR3: TGCGCCAGCAGCTTGGAATCGGCTAGCGGGGGTTACAATGAGCAGTTCTTC. This encodes CASSLESASGGYNEQFF.